What follows describes a single T cell receptor beta chain. These data come from a study of CD8 T cells in Susac syndrome. Random hexamers were used to reverse transcribe roughly 0.5 to 1 ug of RNA. TCRdb itself ran the immunoSEQ multiplex PCR reads through MiXCR, one entry per CDR3 protein. The top ten hold roughly 0.16% of the sample, which has some 160,000 distinct CDR3 sequences, 85% to 95% seen once. Germline V gene sequence: CDR1 SGHVS, CDR2 FQNEAQ. The CDR3 covers 16 residues. The V and J ends lost 5 bases and 1 base, in that order; junction bases with no gene match: 9. The receptor comes from a human donor with multiple sclerosis. Sequencing was performed on CD8+ T cells from PBMCs. V gene TRBV7-8 combines with J gene TRBJ1-1; 8 positions match TRBD1. DNA of the CDR3: TGTGCCAGCAGCGAAGACAGGGGCGGCGGGAACACTGAAGCTTTCTTT. This sequence encodes CASSEDRGGGNTEAFF.